These 23 T cell receptor beta chains were all obtained from the same sample, sequenced in a study of long-term antiretroviral therapy in people with HIV. At survey level, the immunoSEQ assay was run in its v3.0 version. Sequencing was performed with immunoSEQ multiplex PCR; in TCRdb, only in-frame clones are kept and a portion is missing. Of roughly 20,000 clones listed, 88% are singletons. The specimen comprised unsorted PBMCs, sampled 2.3 years after starting antiretroviral therapy. Receptors originate from a man aged 55-75 years with HIV.

The V gene is TRBV5-8, the J gene TRBJ1-2; D ambiguous. V was trimmed by 2 bases and J by 8 bases, leaving 10 bases between them. There are 12 residues in the CDR3. Germline CDR1 and CDR2: SGHTS and YDEGEE. The CDR3 coding sequence is TGTGCCAGCAGCTTCGGGGTAGGAGGCTACACCTTC. Encoded protein: CASSFGVGGYTF.

The chain carries TRBV7-2 and TRBJ2-7, with a tentative D call TRBD2 (5 bases). Trimming took off 5 bases at V and 0 bases at J, with 11 bases between the two ends. The germline V gene has CDR1 SGHTA and CDR2 FQGNSA. The CDR3 is made up of 14 amino acids. The CDR3 DNA sequence: TGTGCCAGCAGCCCTCGGGGAAACTCCTACGAGCAGTACTTC. This gives the protein CASSPRGNSYEQYF.

The chain uses TRBV6-5 and TRBJ1-4; possibly TRBD1 for D (5 bases). CDR1 is MNHEY and CDR2 is SVGAGI in the germline V gene. Trimming took off 4 bases at V and 3 bases at J, with 15 bases between the two ends. The CDR3 consists of 16 residues. CDR3 nucleotide sequence: TGTGCCAGCAGTTCAACAGGCGCCGCTTCTAATGAAAAACTGTTTTTT. It yields the protein CASSSTGAASNEKLFF.

This clone is a singleton in its sample. The J gene is TRBJ2-7, the V gene TRBV30; 7 bases match TRBD2. Germline trimming cut 0 bases from V and 1 base from J; bases unmatched to any gene: 3. Germline assignment: CDR1 GTSNPN and CDR2 SVGIG (reference sequence). The CDR3 sequence is 14 residues long. The CDR3 region has the DNA TGTGCCTGGAGTGTGGGGGGAGGGTCCTACGAGCAGTACTTC. It yields the protein CAWSVGGGSYEQYF. Looking up the rest from reference TRBV30 and TRBJ2-7 gives the full variable domain: SQTIHQWPATLVQPVGSPLSLECTVEGTSNPNLYWYRQAAGRGLQLLFYSVGIGQISSEVPQNLSASRPQDRQFILSSKKLLLSDSGFYLCAWSVGGGSYEQYFGPGTRLTVT.

The rearrangement links TRBV30 to TRBJ2-3, with D perhaps matching TRBD2 (6 bases). V was cut by 2 bases and J by 9 bases, with 12 bases left in between. The CDR3 runs 12 residues. Per germline, CDR1 GTSNPN and CDR2 SVGIG (reference sequence). Written as DNA, the CDR3 is TGTGCCTGGAGTTCGGGTGGGGGGACGCAGTATTTT. Translated, it gives CAWSSGGGTQYF.

The chain recombines TRBV6-6 with TRBJ1-1; 8 bases match TRBD1. The germline V gene has CDR1 MNHNY and CDR2 SVGAGI (reference sequence). The CDR3 runs 15 residues. V lost 5 bases to trimming and J lost 4 bases; unmatched junction nucleotides: 9. CDR3 sequence: CASSTTGGSGTEAFF. As DNA, the CDR3 is TGTGCCAGCAGTACCACAGGGGGTAGTGGCACTGAAGCTTTCTTT.

This clone has only a few counts. V usage is TRBV4-1 and J usage is TRBJ2-2; TRBD1 might be the D (5 bases). The ends were cut back, 8 bases at V and 1 base at J, with 14 bases in the middle. CDR3 length equals 15 residues. Germline lookup yields CDR1 MGHRA and CDR2 YSYEKL. In nucleotides, the CDR3 is TGCGCCAGCCTACCTCTTGGACAGAACACCGGGGAGCTGTTTTTT. This gives the protein CASLPLGQNTGELFF.

The gene calls are TRBV7-3 and TRBJ1-1; perhaps TRBD1 as D (5 bases). V was pared by 2 bases and J by 1 base, with 8 bases between. The CDR3 runs 14 residues. In germline, CDR1 is SGHTA, CDR2 FQGTGA. CDR3 coding DNA: TGTGCCAGCAGCTTATTAGGGGCGAACACTGAAGCTTTCTTT. Its protein is CASSLLGANTEAFF.

This chain joins TRBV10-2 and TRBJ2-1; TRBD1 might be the D (8 bases). Germline CDR1 reads WSHSY; CDR2 reads SAAADI. V was pared by 2 bases and J by 7 bases, with 18 bases between. This CDR3 comprises 16 residues. CDR3 amino acids: CASSESGTGRLNEQFF. DNA of the CDR3: TGCGCCAGCAGTGAGAGCGGGACAGGCCGTTTGAATGAGCAGTTCTTC.

This CDR3 reads CASSSGGSTGELFF. CDR3 sequence (DNA): TGCGCCAGCAGCTCCGGGGGCAGCACCGGGGAGCTGTTTTTT. V gene TRBV5-1 combines with J gene TRBJ2-2; either TRBD1 or TRBD2 may supply D (6 bases each). Trimming took 3 bases from V and 4 from J, leaving 10 bases between them. The CDR3 is made up of 14 amino acids. Germline CDR1 is SGHRS and CDR2 is YFSETQ.

The chain couples TRBV7-2 to TRBJ1-4; no clear D gene. The CDR3 loop spans 14 amino acids. Germline V gene sequence: CDR1 SGHTA, CDR2 FQGNSA. The V end lost 4 bases, the J end lost 8 bases, and 14 bases lay between the germline ends. CDR3 in DNA: TGTGCCAGCAGCTCGTACGGTTGGGAAGAAAAACTGTTTTTT. It specifies CASSSYGWEEKLFF. Complete variable domain (other parts from reference TRBV7-2 and TRBJ1-4): GAGVSQSPSNKVTEKGKDVELRCDPISGHTALYWYRQSLGQGLEFLIYFQGNSAPDKSGLPSDRFSAERTGGSVSTLTIQRTQQEDSAVYLCASSSYGWEEKLFFGSGTQLSVL.

This clone was counted a few times. This chain links TRBV18 with TRBJ2-7, with TRBD1 identical over 9 bases. Trimming at V came to 3 bases and at J to 2 bases, leaving 2 bases not matched to a gene. Germline V gene sequence: CDR1 KGHSH, CDR2 LQKENI. The CDR3 length is 14 residues. This chain's CDR3 is CASSPDRGAYEQYF. In nucleotides, the CDR3 is TGTGCCAGCTCACCGGACAGGGGAGCCTACGAGCAGTACTTC.

The gene calls are TRBV7-3 and TRBJ1-2; D is possibly TRBD1 (5 bases). The CDR3 spans 15 residues. V lost 0 bases, J lost 0 bases, and 8 bases lay in between. Germline assignment: CDR1 SGHTA and CDR2 FQGTGA. CDR3 sequence reads: CASSLTGASNYGYTF. The CDR3 region has the DNA TGTGCCAGCAGCTTAACAGGGGCCTCTAACTATGGCTACACCTTC.

The V and J genes are TRBV10-3 and TRBJ1-2; weak D call: TRBD1 (6 bases). Germline assignment: CDR1 ENHRY and CDR2 SYGVKD. V was trimmed by 2 bases and J by 7 bases, leaving 26 bases between them. The CDR3 is 18 amino acids. The CDR3: CAISETLGGGYGSGGYTF. CDR3 in DNA: TGTGCCATCAGTGAGACCCTCGGAGGGGGATACGGGTCCGGTGGCTACACCTTC.

This clone has only one observation. The J gene is TRBJ1-2, the V gene TRBV6-5, with D possibly matching TRBD1 (5 bases). V lost 5 bases to trimming and J lost 5 bases, with 9 bases between them. The germline CDR1 and CDR2 sequences are MNHEY and SVGAGI. The CDR3 runs 12 residues. CDR3 in amino acids: CASSEGWYGYTF. CDR3 in DNA: TGTGCCAGCAGTGAGGGGTGGTATGGCTACACCTTC.

CDR3 amino acids: CASSPGQGRLGNQPQHF. In nucleotides, the CDR3 is TGCGCCAGCAGCCCAGGACAGGGGAGGTTAGGCAATCAGCCCCAGCATTTT. V is TRBV5-1 and J is TRBJ1-5, with 9 bases identical to TRBD1. The germline gives CDR1 SGHRS, CDR2 YFSETQ. V dropped 4 bases and J dropped 2; count of bases not matched to a gene: 10. This CDR3 region has 17 residues.

V gene TRBV19 combines with J gene TRBJ2-1; 14 bases map to TRBD2. The CDR3 contains 18 residues. In germline, CDR1 is LNHDA, CDR2 SQIVND (reference sequence). V lost 10 bases and J lost 3; bases outside the gene matches: 14. Here the CDR3 reads CATHSPGTSGRIYNEQFF. The CDR3, as DNA: TGTGCCACTCACTCCCCCGGGACTAGCGGGAGAATCTACAATGAGCAGTTCTTC.

The chain carries TRBV2 and TRBJ1-4; 9 nucleotides match TRBD1. J was trimmed by 7 bases and V by 4 bases; bases with no gene match: 7. This CDR3 spans 15 amino acids. Germline lookup yields CDR1 SNHLY and CDR2 FYNNEI. CDR3 sequence: CASSGRRTGVEKLFF. In DNA form, the CDR3 reads TGTGCCAGCAGTGGTCGTAGGACAGGGGTTGAAAAACTGTTTTTT.

The CDR3 DNA sequence: TGTGCCAGCAGTGAGTTAGAAAGAATGTCCTACGAGCAGTACTTC. It is translated as CASSELERMSYEQYF. The rearrangement joins TRBV2 to TRBJ2-7; D gene unclear. The CDR3 loop spans 15 amino acids. Trimming took 3 bases from V and 1 from J, leaving 13 bases between them. The germline gives CDR1 SNHLY, CDR2 FYNNEI. Full variable domain (outside the CDR3, taken from reference TRBV2 and TRBJ2-7): EPEVTQTPSHQVTQMGQEVILRCVPISNHLYFYWYRQILGQKVEFLVSFYNNEISEKSEIFDDQFSVERPDGSNFTLKIRSTKLEDSAMYFCASSELERMSYEQYFGPGTRLTVT.

This clone was seen just once. The chain couples TRBV28 to TRBJ1-2; unclear D gene. V was pared by 10 bases and J by 0 bases, with 18 bases between. CDR3 length: 15 residues. Looked up from germline, CDR1 is MDHEN and CDR2 is SYDVKM. The CDR3 region is CATLIRPDPNYGYTF. The CDR3 DNA reads TGTGCCACCCTAATAAGACCGGACCCTAACTATGGCTACACCTTC.

With respect to this clone: A read error may produce the germline difference seen at one junction end. The chain links TRBV4-1 to TRBJ1-2, with D hard to call. The CDR3 extends over 13 amino acids. Germline CDR1 MGHRA, CDR2 YSYEKL. The CDR3 DNA follows: TGCGCCAGCAGCCAAGCGAAGGACTCAGGCTTCGCCTTC. It encodes CASSQAKDSGFAF.

The chain recombines TRBV5-1 with TRBJ2-2, with D unresolved. This CDR3 is 14 amino acids long. Germline V gives CDR1 SGHRS, CDR2 YFSETQ. Trimming left V 0 bases short and J 6 bases short, with 9 bases between. CDR3 in DNA: TGCGCCAGCAGCTTGGGCCAGGAGTCCGGGGAGCTGTTTTTT. This gives the protein CASSLGQESGELFF.

The chain combines TRBV27 with TRBJ1-2; the D is unclear. V was trimmed by 4 bases and J by 11 bases, leaving 11 bases between them. The V gene's germline CDR1 is MNHEY and CDR2 SMNVEV (reference sequence). The CDR3 runs 11 residues. Here the CDR3 DNA reads TGTGCCAGCAGTTCCCCGAGGAGATACACCTTC. This gives the protein CASSSPRRYTF.